A selection of T cell receptor beta chains follows, all from one sample in a study of blood T cell repertoires in COVID-19. The data were produced by immunoSEQ multiplex PCR, yet TCRdb's version contains in-frame clones alone and is incomplete. Among some 390,000 clones listed, about nine tenths were seen once. The sample taken for sequencing was peripheral blood. The receptors shown here come from a woman in her 40s with COVID-19, enrolled during active disease. Each CDR3 is given with its conserved first and last residue. The D gene is left open where the match is weak. Rows may omit the clone size; those that give it use once, few, many or a size class.

clone_size,j_call,d_call,v_call,cdr3_aa,cdr3_nt
-,TRBJ2-6,-,TRBV21-1,CASSKDGTGEKSGANVLTF,TGTGCCAGCAGCAAAGATGGGACAGGGGAGAAATCTGGGGCCAACGTCCTGACTTTC
-,TRBJ1-2,TRBD1,TRBV5-1,CASSEGASNYGYTF,TGCGCCAGCAGTGAGGGGGCTTCTAACTATGGCTACACCTTC
-,TRBJ1-5,-,TRBV15,CATSRVLSNQPQHF,TGTGCCACCAGCAGAGTCCTAAGCAATCAGCCCCAGCATTTT
-,TRBJ2-1,TRBD2,TRBV7-3,CASSSLAGGSYNEQFF,TGTGCCAGCAGCTCCCTAGCGGGGGGCTCCTACAATGAGCAGTTCTTC
-,TRBJ1-5,-,TRBV20-1,CSASIPYSNQPQHF,TGCAGTGCTAGTATTCCTTATAGCAATCAGCCCCAGCATTTT
-,TRBJ1-6,TRBD1,TRBV11-2,CASSSRGRSYNSPLHF,TGTGCCAGCAGCTCCAGGGGGCGCTCCTATAATTCACCCCTCCACTTT
-,TRBJ2-2,-,TRBV6-5,CASSYFGTNTGELFF,TGTGCCAGCAGTTACTTCGGGACAAACACCGGGGAGCTGTTTTTT
many,TRBJ2-6,TRBD2,TRBV4-1,CASSQAGGTGANVLTF,TGCGCCAGCAGCCAAGCGGGAGGGACTGGGGCCAACGTCCTGACTTTC
-,TRBJ2-2,-,TRBV5-1,CASSNGQLVNTGELFF,TGCGCCAGCAGCAACGGACAGTTAGTGAACACCGGGGAGCTGTTTTTT
-,TRBJ1-5,TRBD1,TRBV27,CASSQGDGNQPQHF,TGTGCCAGCAGTCAGGGGGATGGAAATCAGCCCCAGCATTTT
-,TRBJ1-5,-,TRBV6-2/TRBV6-3,CASSYSLRGQHF,TGTGCCAGCAGTTACTCTCTCAGAGGTCAGCATTTT
-,TRBJ1-1,-,TRBV5-1,CASSLGQGMNTEAFF,TGCGCCAGCAGCTTGGGTCAGGGGATGAACACTGAAGCTTTCTTT
-,TRBJ2-7,TRBD1,TRBV30,CAWSTPGQGSYEQYF,TGTGCCTGGAGTACTCCGGGACAGGGATCCTACGAGCAGTACTTC
-,TRBJ1-1,-,TRBV6-2/TRBV6-3,CASSSRLDGQNTEAFF,TGTGCCAGCAGTTCACGATTAGATGGACAGAACACTGAAGCTTTCTTT
-,TRBJ2-5,TRBD1,TRBV19,CASRDRAQETQYF,TGTGCCAGCCGGGACAGGGCTCAAGAGACCCAGTACTTC
-,TRBJ1-6,-,TRBV7-8,CASSLETTWGSPLHF,TGTGCCAGCAGCTTAGAGACAACTTGGGGCTCACCCCTCCACTTT
-,TRBJ1-1,TRBD1,TRBV28,CASMIRDRGPVAFF,TGTGCCAGCATGATCCGGGACAGGGGTCCTGTAGCTTTCTTT
-,TRBJ2-4,TRBD1,TRBV7-3,CASSLGTGENIQYF,TGTGCCAGCAGCTTGGGGACAGGGGAAAACATTCAGTACTTC
-,TRBJ2-1,-,TRBV10-1,CASSVLLWQKSSYNEQFF,TGCGCCAGCAGTGTTCTTTTGTGGCAGAAAAGCTCCTACAATGAGCAGTTCTTC
once,TRBJ1-4,-,TRBV28,CASRGGGAQKSTNEKLFF,TGTGCCAGCAGGGGGGGAGGGGCCCAAAAATCAACTAATGAAAAACTGTTTTTT
-,TRBJ1-6,TRBD1,TRBV5-8,CASRGQGLNSPLHF,TGTGCCAGCAGAGGACAGGGCCTTAATTCACCCCTCCACTTT
-,TRBJ2-2,TRBD2,TRBV10-3,CAISELSSGSTGELFF,TGTGCCATCAGTGAGTTATCAAGCGGGAGTACCGGGGAGCTGTTTTTT
-,TRBJ1-1,-,TRBV12-3/TRBV12-4,CASSSRVSTEAFF,TGTGCCAGCAGTAGCAGGGTGTCCACTGAAGCTTTCTTT
-,TRBJ1-1,TRBD1,TRBV3-1/TRBV3-2,CASSQTGGWSTEAFF,TGTGCCAGCAGCCAAACAGGGGGATGGTCGACTGAAGCTTTCTTT
-,TRBJ2-7,-,TRBV6-2/TRBV6-3,CASSNGGDVYEQYF,TGTGCCAGCAGTAACGGCGGGGACGTCTACGAGCAGTACTTC
few,TRBJ1-1,TRBD1,TRBV13,CASSSDRDRPMVNTEAFF,TGTGCCAGCAGCTCCGACCGGGACAGGCCTATGGTGAACACTGAAGCTTTCTTT
-,TRBJ1-6,TRBD1,TRBV7-2,CASSPLVGTGIPPLHF,TGTGCCAGCAGCCCCCTCGTAGGGACAGGGATTCCCCCCCTCCACTTT
-,TRBJ1-5,-,TRBV27,CASSGTGSNQPQHF,TGTGCCAGCAGCGGAACAGGGAGCAATCAGCCCCAGCATTTT
-,TRBJ1-5,-,TRBV28,CASSPNRAYQPQHF,TGTGCCAGCAGTCCCAACAGGGCGTATCAGCCCCAGCATTTT
-,TRBJ1-1,-,TRBV30,CAWSVTPGNTEAFF,TGTGCCTGGAGTGTAACACCGGGGAACACTGAAGCTTTCTTT
-,TRBJ1-5,TRBD1,TRBV19,CASKTGGIYAGNQPQHF,TGTGCCAGCAAGACAGGGGGGATTTATGCTGGCAATCAGCCCCAGCATTTT
-,TRBJ2-4,-,TRBV5-4,CASSLEGAVQYF,TGTGCCAGCAGCTTGGAAGGAGCGGTTCAGTACTTC
-,TRBJ2-3,TRBD2,TRBV5-1,CASSPGGRGTDTQYF,TGCGCCAGCAGCCCGGGGGGGCGGGGGACAGATACGCAGTATTTT
-,TRBJ2-1,-,TRBV29-1,CSVEDGTPYNEQFF,TGCAGCGTTGAAGATGGGACTCCATACAATGAGCAGTTCTTC
-,TRBJ1-4,TRBD1,TRBV6-6,CASSPGTGSEKLFF,TGTGCCAGCAGTCCCGGGACAGGGTCTGAAAAACTGTTTTTT
-,TRBJ1-2,-,TRBV29-1,CSVSLRYGYTF,TGCAGCGTATCCCTCCGGTATGGCTACACCTTC
-,TRBJ1-2,-,TRBV28,CASSLAGAKGRVGYTF,TGTGCCAGCAGTTTAGCGGGGGCCAAAGGTCGGGTTGGCTACACCTTC
-,TRBJ1-1,TRBD1,TRBV9,CASSGTGKNTEAFF,TGTGCCAGCAGCGGGACAGGAAAGAACACTGAAGCTTTCTTT
-,TRBJ2-1,TRBD2,TRBV7-3,CASSPPSGSSYNEQFF,TGTGCCAGCAGCCCTCCTAGCGGGAGTTCCTACAATGAGCAGTTCTTC
-,TRBJ1-6,-,TRBV6-4,CASRSSYNSPLHF,TGTGCCAGCAGGAGCTCCTATAATTCACCCCTCCACTTT
-,TRBJ1-4,-,TRBV6-1,CASSDFGGATEKLFF,TGTGCCAGCAGTGATTTTGGGGGGGCGACGGAAAAACTGTTTTTT
-,TRBJ2-1,TRBD2,TRBV7-9,CASSSARTSGGAETQFF,TGTGCCAGCAGCTCCGCGAGGACTAGCGGGGGGGCCGAGACCCAGTTCTTC
-,TRBJ1-4,-,TRBV10-1,CASNRTVDEKLFF,TGCGCCAGCAATAGGACAGTAGATGAAAAACTGTTTTTT
-,TRBJ2-3,-,TRBV29-1,CSVERAGTDTQYF,TGCAGCGTTGAGAGGGCGGGGACAGATACGCAGTATTTT
-,TRBJ2-1,TRBD2,TRBV29-1,CSVSTGTTSYNEQFF,TGCAGCGTCTCCACCGGGACTACCTCCTACAATGAGCAGTTCTTC
-,TRBJ2-2,-,TRBV9,CASSVVSGARSTGELFF,TGTGCCAGCAGCGTAGTATCGGGAGCGAGATCCACCGGGGAGCTGTTTTTT
-,TRBJ1-2,TRBD1,TRBV29-1,CSVGQGEFQGYTF,TGCAGCGTTGGACAGGGCGAATTTCAAGGCTACACCTTC
-,TRBJ2-2,-,TRBV24-1,CATPGGQIVNTGELFF,TGTGCCACCCCAGGCGGACAAATCGTTAACACCGGGGAGCTGTTTTTT
once,TRBJ1-1,-,TRBV28,CASSPLWSGSNTEAFF,TGTGCCAGCAGTCCTTTATGGTCCGGGTCGAACACTGAAGCTTTCTTT
-,TRBJ1-1,-,TRBV7-3,CASSVGRGSAEAFF,TGTGCCAGCAGCGTCGGAAGGGGATCCGCTGAAGCTTTCTTT
-,TRBJ1-6,-,TRBV7-8,CASSLAPGQGYSPLHF,TGTGCCAGCAGCTTAGCCCCGGGGCAGGGGTATTCACCCCTCCACTTT
-,TRBJ1-1,-,TRBV2,CASSSTGFMNTEAFF,TGTGCCAGCAGCTCGACAGGCTTCATGAACACTGAAGCTTTCTTT
-,TRBJ2-7,TRBD1,TRBV7-6,CASSLGRQGAYEQYF,TGTGCCAGCAGCTTAGGAAGGCAGGGGGCGTACGAGCAGTACTTC
-,TRBJ2-7,TRBD2,TRBV5-6,CASSSALAGPYEQYF,TGTGCCAGCAGCTCAGCACTAGCGGGACCCTACGAGCAGTACTTC
-,TRBJ1-5,-,TRBV25-1,CASSEPQGPQHF,TGTGCCAGCAGTGAACCACAGGGACCCCAGCATTTT
-,TRBJ1-5,-,TRBV2,CASSGRDQPQHF,TGTGCCAGCAGTGGTCGGGATCAGCCCCAGCATTTT
-,TRBJ1-1,-,TRBV28,CASSALFASKNTEAFF,TGTGCCAGCAGTGCTTTATTTGCCAGTAAGAACACTGAAGCTTTCTTT